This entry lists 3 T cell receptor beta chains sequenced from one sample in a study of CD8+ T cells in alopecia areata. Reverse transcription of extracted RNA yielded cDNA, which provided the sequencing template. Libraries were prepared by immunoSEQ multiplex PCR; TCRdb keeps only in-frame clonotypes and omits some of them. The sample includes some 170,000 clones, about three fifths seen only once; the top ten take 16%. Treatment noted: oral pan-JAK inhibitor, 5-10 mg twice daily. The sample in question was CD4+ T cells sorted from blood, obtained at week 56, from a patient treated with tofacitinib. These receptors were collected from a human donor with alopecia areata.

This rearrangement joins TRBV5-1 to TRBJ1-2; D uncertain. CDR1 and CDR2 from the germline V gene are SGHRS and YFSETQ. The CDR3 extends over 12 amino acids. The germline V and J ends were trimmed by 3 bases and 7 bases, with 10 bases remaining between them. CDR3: CASSSVGSGYTF. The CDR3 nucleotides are TGCGCCAGCAGCTCCGTGGGGTCTGGCTACACCTTC. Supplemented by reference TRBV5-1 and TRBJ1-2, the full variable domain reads KAGVTQTPRYLIKTRGQQVTLSCSPISGHRSVSWYQQTPGQGLQFLFEYFSETQRNKGNFPGRFSGRQFSNSRSEMNVSTLELGDSALYLCASSSVGSGYTFGSGTRLTVV.

CDR3 loop: CASSGGRGNYEQYF. DNA for the CDR3: TGTGCCAGCAGTGGGGGCAGGGGGAACTACGAGCAGTACTTC. The genes are TRBV2 and TRBJ2-7; 7 nucleotides agree with TRBD1. The CDR3 runs 14 residues. With V trimmed by 4 bases and J by 3 bases, 6 bases remained unmatched. The germline V gene has CDR1 SNHLY and CDR2 FYNNEI.

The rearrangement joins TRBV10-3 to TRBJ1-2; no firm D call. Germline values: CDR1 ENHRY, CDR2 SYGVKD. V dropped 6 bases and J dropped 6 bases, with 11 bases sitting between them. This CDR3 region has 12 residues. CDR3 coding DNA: TGTGCCATCAGCCCCACAGAGGATGGCTACACCTTC. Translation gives CAISPTEDGYTF.